What follows are 8 T cell receptor beta chains derived from one specimen sequenced in a study of CD8+ T cells in alopecia areata. Treatment indicated: oral pan-JAK inhibitor, 5-10 mg twice daily. RNA was extracted and reverse transcribed into cDNA as the sequencing template. The method was immunoSEQ multiplex PCR; TCRdb's version includes in-frame clones alone and lacks a portion of them. The sample contains 150,000 to 200,000 clones, 58% of which appear only once. Material: CD4+ T cells sorted from blood, obtained at approximately week 60, from a patient treated with tofacitinib. Source of these receptors: a human donor with alopecia areata.

This clone was counted once. The genes are TRBV29-1 and TRBJ2-3, with D tentatively TRBD1 (5 bases). Trimming removed 4 bases at V and 4 bases at J, with 12 bases between. The CDR3 is 13 amino acids. Germline assignment: CDR1 SQVTM and CDR2 ANQGSEA. The CDR3: CSVAGRVADTQYF. The CDR3 bases are TGCAGCGTTGCGGGCAGGGTGGCAGATACGCAGTATTTT.

This clone was counted a few times. The chain has TRBV4-1 and TRBJ2-7; a weak D match, TRBD2 (6 bases). V was clipped by 1 base and J by 7 bases, with 8 bases between them. CDR3 length equals 12 residues. Germline CDR1 MGHRA, CDR2 YSYEKL. The CDR3 loop is CASSQVGSEQYF. As DNA, the CDR3 is TGCGCCAGCAGCCAAGTCGGGAGTGAGCAGTACTTC.

The chain recombines TRBV30 with TRBJ2-2; maybe TRBD1 (5 bases). CDR1 is GTSNPN, CDR2 SVGIG, per germline (reference sequence). The CDR3 has 15 residues. The germline V and J ends were trimmed by 0 bases and 7 bases, with 15 bases remaining between them. Written as DNA, the CDR3 is TGTGCCTGGAGTGTTGTACTCTCAAGGGGCGGGGAGCTGTTTTTT. Encoded protein: CAWSVVLSRGGELFF.

This clone was seen a handful of times. V usage is TRBV5-1 and J usage is TRBJ2-7, with D perhaps matching TRBD1 (5 bases). Germline V lookup: CDR1 SGHRS, CDR2 YFSETQ. The CDR3 length is 14 residues. Deletions cut 4 bases from V and 11 bases from J, with 22 bases between. The DNA of the CDR3 is TGCGCCAGCAGCGTCACAGGAGACCTTCGTTTGGAGTACTTC. It yields the protein CASSVTGDLRLEYF.

The chain combines TRBV5-1 with TRBJ2-5; tentatively, D is TRBD1 (6 bases). Germline V gene data show CDR1 as SGHRS and CDR2 as YFSETQ. The CDR3 extends over 14 amino acids. V shed 0 bases and J shed 5 bases, with 11 bases lying between them. CDR3 sequence (DNA): TGCGCCAGCAGCTTGGAACGGACAGCGGAGACCCAGTACTTC. It translates to CASSLERTAETQYF.

This clone has a single count. The rearrangement uses TRBV7-9 and TRBJ1-4, with 7 bases lining up with TRBD1. CDR1 and CDR2 from the germline V gene are SEHNR and FQNEAQ (reference sequence). The CDR3 runs to 13 residues. After removal of 7 bases from V and 5 bases from J, the junction contained 4 bases not matched to a gene. In nucleotides, the CDR3 is TGTGCCAGCACGACAGGGACGAATGAAAAACTGTTTTTT. Encoded protein: CASTTGTNEKLFF.

This clone was found a few times. The chain has TRBV7-9 and TRBJ2-3; D is ambiguous. The CDR3 sequence is 15 residues long. V lost 1 base and J lost 6, with 14 bases in between. Germline V gives CDR1 SEHNR, CDR2 FQNEAQ (reference sequence). The CDR3 loop reads CASSLGQLRVDTQYF. The CDR3 nucleotides read TGTGCCAGCAGCTTAGGGCAGCTCCGCGTGGATACGCAGTATTTT.

This clone was detected only a few times. The rearrangement links TRBV7-6 to TRBJ2-5; D may be TRBD2 (6 bases). The CDR3 spans 15 residues. V was trimmed by 1 base and J by 10 bases, leaving 19 bases between them. Germline values: CDR1 SGHVS, CDR2 FNYEAQ. CDR3 sequence (DNA): TGTGCCAGCAGCTTAGGATACATCGGAAGGAGGGACCAGTACTTC. This encodes CASSLGYIGRRDQYF.